Each of the 4 T cell receptor beta chains below was sequenced from the same sample in a study of blood T cell dynamics during melanoma immunotherapy. Time point meaning: pre-treatment baseline. Here immunoSEQ multiplex PCR was the method, and the copy in TCRdb shows in-frame clones only, minus some. Among approximately 9,700 clones listed, about nine tenths were seen once. The sample here was blood, taken from a patient treated with checkpoint blockade. The receptors here all came from a human donor with melanoma.

CDR3: CASSESGGYEQYF. The CDR3 region has the DNA TGCGCCAGCAGTGAGTCGGGAGGCTACGAGCAGTACTTC. The chain combines TRBV10-1 with TRBJ2-7; perhaps TRBD2 as D (6 bases). Germline lookup yields CDR1 WNHNN and CDR2 SYGVQD (reference sequence). Trimming took off 0 bases at V and 3 bases at J, with 6 bases between the two ends. This CDR3 comprises 13 residues.

V usage is TRBV5-1 and J usage is TRBJ1-1, with 7 bases matching TRBD1. Germline CDR1 and CDR2: SGHRS and YFSETQ. The CDR3 has 14 amino acids. The V and J ends lost 0 bases and 3 bases, in that order; junction bases with no gene match: 2. CDR3 sequence: CASSLEGADTEAFF. The CDR3 DNA sequence: TGCGCCAGCAGCTTGGAGGGGGCCGACACTGAAGCTTTCTTT.

The CDR3 spells CATRYSDTGELFF. The CDR3 DNA reads as TGTGCCACCCGTTATAGTGACACCGGGGAGCTGTTTTTT. This chain connects TRBV15 to TRBJ2-2; D unclear. Germline loops: CDR1 LNHNV, CDR2 YYDKDF (reference sequence). Trimming pared 8 bases from V and 3 bases from J, leaving 10 bases between. This CDR3 spans 13 amino acids.

The sample holds one count of this clone. This rearrangement joins TRBV11-2 to TRBJ1-3; 7 bases line up with TRBD1. There are 19 residues in the CDR3. Germline CDR1 reads SGHAT; CDR2 reads FQNNGV. With V trimmed by 1 base and J by 0 bases, 12 bases remained unmatched. The CDR3 region has the DNA TGTGCCAGCAGCTTAGGAAGGGGGCGGACAGAAAGCTCTGGAAACACCATATATTTT. This sequence encodes CASSLGRGRTESSGNTIYF.